This passage covers 4 T cell receptor beta chains from one sample sequenced in a study of shared clonotypes between healthy human individuals. Sequenced by immunoSEQ multiplex PCR; TCRdb stores in-frame clones only, minus some. The sample includes roughly 2.5 million clones, more than 80% of them seen just once. Sequencing was carried out using naive CD4+ T cells sorted from blood. Regarding subset: CD45RA+ positively selected. All receptors derive from a young man in good health.

V usage is TRBV11-3 and J usage is TRBJ2-7; D not resolved. Germline V CDR1 and CDR2: SGHNT, YENEEA. The V end lost 1 base, the J end lost 3 bases, and 7 bases lay between the germline ends. The CDR3 is 13 amino acids. The CDR3 nucleotides read TGTGCCAGCAGCTTAGGACACAACTACGAGCAGTACTTC. Encoded protein: CASSLGHNYEQYF.

The chain uses TRBV27 and TRBJ1-5; the match to TRBD1 covers 7 bases. Germline assignment: CDR1 MNHEY and CDR2 SMNVEV (reference sequence). The V segment lost 5 bases and the J segment 0 bases; nucleotides outside the gene matches: 7. The CDR3 spans 16 residues. In DNA form, the CDR3 reads TGTGCCAGCAGTGCCGGGACAGTTGATAGCAATCAGCCCCAGCATTTT. Translated: CASSAGTVDSNQPQHF.

The chain carries TRBV6-5 and TRBJ2-2, with D tentatively TRBD1 or TRBD2 (5 bases each). The germline gives CDR1 MNHEY, CDR2 SVGAGI. The CDR3 covers 15 residues. V was cut by 6 bases and J by 6 bases, with 17 bases left in between. The chain's CDR3 is CASRTGGRGSGELFF. CDR3 sequence (DNA): TGTGCCAGCAGGACTGGGGGTCGGGGCTCCGGGGAGCTGTTTTTT.

This chain uses TRBV5-1 with TRBJ2-5, with 9 bases aligning to TRBD1. The V gene's germline CDR1 is SGHRS and CDR2 YFSETQ. This CDR3 has 15 amino acids. J gave up 3 bases and V 4 bases, and 7 bases lay outside the gene matches. The CDR3 DNA reads as TGCGCCAGCAGCGCGTACAGGGGGCGCGAAGAGACCCAGTACTTC. It is translated as CASSAYRGREETQYF.